The 27 T cell receptor beta chains below all came from one sample that was sequenced in a study of T cells in Graves' hyperthyroidism and ophthalmopathy. TCR beta CDR3 region amplification was performed from RNA transcripts. HTBI primers were employed in a first-round RT-PCR of the TCR CDR3. TCRdb used MiXCR to reprocess the multiplex PCR reads, holding one entry per CDR3 protein. The sample holds fewer than 700,000 distinct CDR3 sequences, 15% to 20% seen once. The source material was blood. The receptors were sampled from a woman aged 18-29 years with Graves' ophthalmopathy.

This clonotype occurred many times. The chain combines TRBV20-1 with TRBJ2-1; no definite D call. The length of the CDR3 is 13 residues. Germline V gene sequence: CDR1 DFQATT, CDR2 SNEGSKA (reference sequence). The ends were cut back, 3 bases at V and 0 bases at J, with 6 bases in the middle. CDR3 nucleotides: TGCAGTGCTAGTGGCGACTCCTACAATGAGCAGTTCTTC. This encodes CSASGDSYNEQFF.

This clonotype came up many times. The rearrangement joins TRBV11-2 to TRBJ2-7; 7 nucleotides match TRBD1. Unmatched junction bases numbered 3, after V lost 4 bases and J lost 6 bases. The germline gives CDR1 SGHAT, CDR2 FQNNGV. This CDR3 is 12 amino acids long. The CDR3 DNA reads TGTGCCAGCAGCTCGAGGGGGCTCGAGCAGTACTTC. Translated: CASSSRGLEQYF.

This clonotype showed up many times. V gene TRBV6-6 combines with J gene TRBJ2-7; D remains ambiguous. The CDR3 covers 13 residues. Trimming took off 0 bases at V and 6 bases at J, with 9 bases between the two ends. The germline V gene has CDR1 MNHNY and CDR2 SVGAGI (reference sequence). CDR3 protein: CASSYSAALEQYF. The CDR3 coding sequence is TGTGCCAGCAGTTACTCGGCAGCCCTCGAGCAGTACTTC.

The chain uses TRBV19 and TRBJ2-3; TRBD2 is a possible D gene (5 bases). The CDR3 is made up of 15 amino acids. CDR1 is LNHDA and CDR2 is SQIVND in the germline V gene (reference sequence). With 5 bases removed from V and 2 bases from J, the gap between germline ends came to 14 bases. CDR3 nucleotide sequence: TGTGCCAGTAGTGAGAGCGGCGCCTACACAGATACGCAGTATTTT. It encodes CASSESGAYTDTQYF.

This clonotype appeared a few times. This chain uses TRBV7-8 with TRBJ2-1; 11 nucleotides line up with TRBD2. The CDR3 loop spans 15 amino acids. J was trimmed by 10 bases and V by 1 base; bases with no gene match: 6. CDR1 SGHVS and CDR2 FQNEAQ come from the germline V gene. CDR3 sequence: CASSLGLAGGWEQFF. CDR3 in DNA: TGTGCCAGCAGCTTAGGGCTAGCGGGAGGATGGGAGCAGTTCTTC.

This chain uses TRBV7-6 with TRBJ1-1; D perhaps matches TRBD1 (5 bases). V was clipped by 3 bases and J by 6 bases, with 14 bases between them. Per the germline V gene, CDR1 is SGHVS and CDR2 is FNYEAQ. The CDR3 extends over 14 amino acids. The CDR3 region is CASSFGEGLAEAFF. The CDR3 DNA follows: TGTGCCAGCAGCTTTGGAGAGGGGCTGGCTGAAGCTTTCTTT. The whole variable domain, remainder taken from reference TRBV7-6 and TRBJ1-1, is GAGVSQSPRYKVTKRGQDVALRCDPISGHVSLYWYRQALGQGPEFLTYFNYEAQQDKSGLPNDRFSAERPEGSISTLTIQRTEQRDSAMYRCASSFGEGLAEAFFGQGTRLTVV.

The V call is TRBV27, the J call TRBJ2-7; D may be TRBD2 (6 bases). With 6 bases removed from V and 3 bases from J, the gap between germline ends came to 15 bases. Germline values: CDR1 MNHEY, CDR2 SMNVEV (reference sequence). The CDR3 length is 14 residues. The CDR3 loop reads CASSSGTVLYEQYF. In nucleotides, the CDR3 is TGTGCCAGCAGCTCCGGGACTGTTCTCTACGAGCAGTACTTC.

This clonotype appeared a few times. The CDR3 sequence: CASSFFSTGDGYTF. Written as DNA, the CDR3 is TGTGCCAGCAGTTTTTTCTCGACAGGGGATGGCTACACCTTC. This chain connects TRBV28 to TRBJ1-2; 8 bases are shared with TRBD1. The CDR3 extends over 14 amino acids. Trimming removed 3 bases from V and 6 bases from J; junction bases left unmatched: 6. CDR1 is MDHEN and CDR2 is SYDVKM in the germline V gene.

This clonotype was detected ten times or more. The chain couples TRBV2 to TRBJ1-3; D gene unclear. Germline V gene lookup returns CDR1 SNHLY and CDR2 FYNNEI. Trimming cost V 6 bases and J 0 bases, with 9 bases left between them. The CDR3 length is 14 residues. CDR3 amino acids: CASRDSHSGNTIYF. Written as DNA, the CDR3 is TGTGCCAGCAGGGATAGTCACTCTGGAAACACCATATATTTT.

This clonotype was counted between two and nine times. The chain uses TRBV6-6 and TRBJ1-2, with 7 bases fitting TRBD1. Per germline, CDR1 MNHNY and CDR2 SVGAGI (reference sequence). The CDR3 contains 15 residues. The V and J ends lost 0 bases and 4 bases, in that order; junction bases with no gene match: 5. The DNA of the CDR3 is TGTGCCAGCAGTTACTCGGGACAGACTTTCTATGGCTACACCTTC. Translating gives CASSYSGQTFYGYTF.

In nucleotides, the CDR3 is TGTGCCAGCAGCTTAGCCCCACAGGGCACCGGGGAGCTGTTTTTT. Its protein product is CASSLAPQGTGELFF. V and J are TRBV7-2 and TRBJ2-2, with D tentatively TRBD1 (6 bases). The CDR3 has 15 amino acids. The V and J ends lost 0 bases and 4 bases respectively, with 9 bases between them. The V gene's germline CDR1 is SGHTA and CDR2 FQGNSA.

The chain carries TRBV28 and TRBJ2-5; D may be TRBD1 (6 bases). V lost 7 bases and J lost 1, with 10 bases in between. Germline V gives CDR1 MDHEN, CDR2 SYDVKM. The CDR3 spans 13 residues. The DNA for the CDR3 is TGTGCCAGCACTCGGGACACCCAAGAGACCCAGTACTTC. Residues: CASTRDTQETQYF.

This clonotype appeared many times. The chain has TRBV20-1 and TRBJ2-3, with TRBD2 matching over 7 bases. The CDR3 length is 18 residues. Trimming at V came to 0 bases and at J to 2 bases, leaving 14 bases not matched to a gene. From germline, CDR1 is DFQATT and CDR2 SNEGSKA (reference sequence). This CDR3 is CSARDARMYGGTTDTQYF. CDR3 nucleotide sequence: TGCAGTGCTAGAGATGCAAGGATGTACGGGGGGACCACAGATACGCAGTATTTT.

This clonotype was picked up a small number of times. The V gene is TRBV4-3, the J gene TRBJ1-6, with a possible D match to TRBD1 (5 bases). Germline V gene data show CDR1 as LGHNA and CDR2 as YSLEER. V was pared by 0 bases and J by 7 bases, with 7 bases between. This CDR3 contains 14 residues. The CDR3 coding sequence is TGCGCCAGCAGCCAAGACAGGGACAATTCACCCCTCCACTTT. Residues: CASSQDRDNSPLHF.

Only a few counts were recorded for this clonotype. CDR3 nucleotide sequence: TGTGCCAGCAGTGCCCCCGGGCACTACGAGCAGTACTTC. Protein product: CASSAPGHYEQYF. The V and J genes are TRBV28 and TRBJ2-7; no firm D call. This CDR3 is built from 13 residues. Between the trimmed V and J ends, which lost 5 bases and 3 bases, there was a span of 11 bases. Germline assignment: CDR1 MDHEN and CDR2 SYDVKM. Based on the CDR3 plus reference TRBV28 and TRBJ2-7, the full variable domain is DVKVTQSSRYLVKRTGEKVFLECVQDMDHENMFWYRQDPGLGLRLIYFSYDVKMKEKGDIPEGYSVSREKKERFSLILESASTNQTSMYLCASSAPGHYEQYFGPGTRLTVT.

The V and J genes are TRBV14 and TRBJ1-2; 9 bases are shared with TRBD1. This CDR3 spans 15 amino acids. Germline values: CDR1 SGHDN, CDR2 FVKESK. Germline trimming cut 1 base from V and 5 bases from J; bases unmatched to any gene: 5. CDR3 in DNA: TGTGCCAGCAGCCAAGCCGGGACAGGGAATTATGGCTACACCTTC. This translates into CASSQAGTGNYGYTF.

This chain uses TRBV12-3 or TRBV12-4 with TRBJ2-3; tentative D call: TRBD2 (5 bases). V dropped 3 bases and J dropped 2 bases, with 9 bases sitting between them. This CDR3 spans 14 amino acids. This chain's CDR3 is CASSFGLYTDTQYF. In DNA, the CDR3 is TGTGCCAGCAGTTTCGGACTGTACACAGATACGCAGTATTTT.

This clonotype was found a few times. The chain has TRBV14 and TRBJ2-1; TRBD2 might be the D (5 bases). The germline V gene has CDR1 SGHDN and CDR2 FVKESK. The V and J ends lost 3 bases and 6 bases respectively, with 9 bases between them. This CDR3 is 13 amino acids long. The CDR3 nucleotides read TGTGCCAGCAGCCACGCTGGAGGCAATGAGCAGTTCTTC. Translation: CASSHAGGNEQFF. Combining the CDR3 with reference TRBV14 and TRBJ2-1 gives the whole variable domain EAGVTQFPSHSVIEKGQTVTLRCDPISGHDNLYWYRRVMGKEIKFLLHFVKESKQDESGMPNNRFLAERTGGTYSTLKVQPAELEDSGVYFCASSHAGGNEQFFGPGTRLTVL.

V usage is TRBV6-2 or TRBV6-3 and J usage is TRBJ2-1; 9 bases align to TRBD2. Unmatched junction bases numbered 15, after V lost 0 bases and J lost 0 bases. This CDR3 is 21 amino acids long. The germline V gene has CDR1 MNHEY and CDR2 SVGEGT. CDR3 loop: CASSYSIGGGRGPSSYNEQFF. CDR3 DNA: TGTGCCAGCAGTTACTCGATCGGGGGCGGGAGGGGTCCGAGCTCCTACAATGAGCAGTTCTTC.

Many counts were recorded for this clonotype. The chain joins TRBV6-5 to TRBJ2-3; TRBD1 or TRBD2 may be the D gene (5 bases each). Germline values: CDR1 MNHEY, CDR2 SVGAGI. V dropped 2 bases and J dropped 2 bases, with 14 bases sitting between them. The CDR3 is 16 residues long. The CDR3 nucleotides are TGTGCCAGCAGTTACAAGGGACCAATTTACACAGATACGCAGTATTTT. This translates into CASSYKGPIYTDTQYF.

The V and J genes are TRBV4-3 and TRBJ1-2; D possibly corresponds to TRBD1 (6 bases). Germline CDR1 and CDR2: LGHNA and YSLEER. The CDR3 runs to 12 residues. Trimming stripped 4 bases from V and 8 bases from J, with 11 bases between. In DNA, the CDR3 is TGCGCCAGCAGCCGGGGGCCTGGAGGCTACACCTTC. Translated: CASSRGPGGYTF.

The CDR3: CSASTGTQPTYEQYF. CDR3 bases: TGCAGTGCTAGCACAGGGACACAGCCCACCTACGAGCAGTACTTC. The V gene is TRBV20-1, the J gene TRBJ2-7; maybe TRBD1 (6 bases). With 3 bases removed from V and 2 bases from J, the gap between germline ends came to 17 bases. Germline-derived CDR1 and CDR2 are DFQATT and SNEGSKA (reference sequence). This CDR3 has 15 amino acids.

This clonotype was seen more than once but under ten times. The V and J genes are TRBV10-3 and TRBJ1-6, with no clear D. Trimming cost V 3 bases and J 6 bases, with 6 bases left between them. Germline V CDR1 and CDR2: ENHRY, SYGVKD. CDR3 length: 13 amino acids. This CDR3 is CAISEKPNSPLHF. The CDR3 DNA reads as TGTGCCATCAGTGAAAAGCCTAATTCACCCCTCCACTTT.

This clonotype occurred many times. The rearrangement joins TRBV10-3 to TRBJ1-2; D may be TRBD1 (6 bases). Germline CDR1 reads ENHRY; CDR2 reads SYGVKD. This CDR3 spans 16 amino acids. Trimming stripped 0 bases from V and 0 bases from J, with 11 bases between. The CDR3 here is CAISESKTGPNYGYTF. CDR3 bases: TGTGCCATCAGTGAGTCGAAGACAGGCCCTAACTATGGCTACACCTTC.

This clonotype showed up just a few times. The chain joins TRBV28 to TRBJ2-1, with D perhaps matching TRBD1 or TRBD2 (6 bases each). V was shortened by 6 bases and J by 6 bases, with 15 bases between the two germline ends. This CDR3 spans 14 amino acids. Germline V gene lookup returns CDR1 MDHEN and CDR2 SYDVKM. The CDR3 here is CASSLGGQSNEQFF. In nucleotides, the CDR3 is TGTGCCAGCAGCCTGGGGGGACAAAGCAATGAGCAGTTCTTC.

The table lists this clonotype with a count of one. The gene calls are TRBV5-4 and TRBJ2-2, with D uncertain. Germline CDR1 and CDR2: SGHNT and YYREEE (reference sequence). This CDR3 spans 13 amino acids. V was pared by 3 bases and J by 7 bases, with 10 bases between. CDR3 region: CASSSTVGGELFF. The CDR3 DNA reads TGTGCCAGCAGCTCGACGGTCGGCGGGGAGCTGTTTTTT.

The chain carries TRBV24-1 and TRBJ1-1, with D tentatively TRBD1 (5 bases). Between the trimmed V and J ends, which lost 9 bases and 4 bases, there was a span of 14 bases. Per the germline V gene, CDR1 is KGHDR and CDR2 is SFDVKD. The CDR3 loop spans 13 amino acids. The CDR3 nucleotides read TGTGCCACCGGGGCCGAGGGTAGCACTGAAGCTTTCTTT. Residues: CATGAEGSTEAFF.